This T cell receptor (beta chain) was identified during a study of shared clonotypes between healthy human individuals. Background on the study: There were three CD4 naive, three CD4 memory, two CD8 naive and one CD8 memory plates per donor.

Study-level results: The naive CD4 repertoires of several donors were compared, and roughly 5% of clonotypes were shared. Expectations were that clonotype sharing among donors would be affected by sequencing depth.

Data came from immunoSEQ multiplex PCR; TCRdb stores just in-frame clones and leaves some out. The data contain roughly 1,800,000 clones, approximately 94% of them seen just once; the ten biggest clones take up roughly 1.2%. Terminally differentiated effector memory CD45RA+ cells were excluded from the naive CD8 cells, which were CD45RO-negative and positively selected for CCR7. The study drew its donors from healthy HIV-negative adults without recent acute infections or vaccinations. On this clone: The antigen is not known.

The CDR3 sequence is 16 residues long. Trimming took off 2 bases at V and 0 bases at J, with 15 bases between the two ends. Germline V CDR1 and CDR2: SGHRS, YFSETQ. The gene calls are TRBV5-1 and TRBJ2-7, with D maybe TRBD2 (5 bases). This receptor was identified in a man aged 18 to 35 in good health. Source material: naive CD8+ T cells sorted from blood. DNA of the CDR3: TGCGCCAGCAGCTTTAACAGCCTTGCGGGCTCCTACGAGCAGTACTTC. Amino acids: CASSFNSLAGSYEQYF.